This note documents a single TCR beta chain sequence. The junction and the germline gene differ at one end; a read error may be behind it. This entry is derived from a study of T-cell reconstitution after alpha-beta-depleted transplantation in children. This CDR3 is built from 13 residues. Germline assignment: CDR1 DFQATT and CDR2 SNEGSKA (reference sequence). Unique molecular identifiers were incorporated into the prepared TCRbeta library. One entry per CDR3 protein, called by TCRdb with MiXCR from the PCR reads. The sample includes 420,000 or so distinct CDR3 sequences, about 11% of them seen just once.

This chain links TRBV20-1 with TRBJ1-4, with D perhaps TRBD1 (6 bases). Material: PBMCs from the stem cell graft donor, obtained from the stem cell graft. The source of this sequence is a human donor who donated a stem cell graft to a child with acute myeloid leukemia. CDR3 loop: CSASSGIGQRHIF. The CDR3 DNA reads as TGCAGTGCTAGTAGTGGTATCGGACAGAGACATATTTTT.